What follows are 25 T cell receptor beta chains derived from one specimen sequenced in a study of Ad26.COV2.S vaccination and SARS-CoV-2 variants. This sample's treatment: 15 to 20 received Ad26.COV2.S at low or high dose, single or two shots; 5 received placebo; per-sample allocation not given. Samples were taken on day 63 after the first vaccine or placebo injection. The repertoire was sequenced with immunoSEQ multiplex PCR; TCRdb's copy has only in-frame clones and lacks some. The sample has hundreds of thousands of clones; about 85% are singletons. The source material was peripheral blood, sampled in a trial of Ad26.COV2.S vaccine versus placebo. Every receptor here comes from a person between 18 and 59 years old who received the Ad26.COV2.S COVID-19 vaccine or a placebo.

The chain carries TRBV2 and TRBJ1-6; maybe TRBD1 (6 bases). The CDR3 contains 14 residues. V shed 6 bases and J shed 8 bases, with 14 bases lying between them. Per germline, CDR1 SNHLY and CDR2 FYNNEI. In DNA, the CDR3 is TGTGCCAGCAGGCTTACAGGGCTCGATTCACCCCTCCACTTT. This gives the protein CASRLTGLDSPLHF. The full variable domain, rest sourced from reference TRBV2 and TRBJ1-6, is EPEVTQTPSHQVTQMGQEVILRCVPISNHLYFYWYRQILGQKVEFLVSFYNNEISEKSEIFDDQFSVERPDGSNFTLKIRSTKLEDSAMYFCASRLTGLDSPLHFGNGTRLTVT.

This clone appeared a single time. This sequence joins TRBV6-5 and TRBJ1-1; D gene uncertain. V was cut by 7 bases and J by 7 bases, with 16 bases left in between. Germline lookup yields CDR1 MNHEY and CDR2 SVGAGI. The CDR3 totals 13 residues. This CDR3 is CASTRGSTSEAFF. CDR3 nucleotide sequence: TGTGCCAGCACTCGAGGGTCAACTAGTGAAGCTTTCTTT.

In DNA form, the CDR3 reads TGTGCCAGCAGCCCAAACGTTGAAGGCGTAGATACGCAGTATTTT. It is translated as CASSPNVEGVDTQYF. The chain joins TRBV6-2 or TRBV6-3 to TRBJ2-3; D unresolved. The CDR3 length is 15 residues. Deletions cut 6 bases from V and 5 bases from J, with 18 bases between. Germline CDR1 MNHEY, CDR2 SVGEGT.

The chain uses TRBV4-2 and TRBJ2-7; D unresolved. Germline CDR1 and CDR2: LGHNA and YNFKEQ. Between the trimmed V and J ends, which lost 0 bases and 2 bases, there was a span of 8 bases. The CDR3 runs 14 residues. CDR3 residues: CASSQDPGPYEQYF. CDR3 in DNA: TGTGCCAGCAGCCAAGACCCTGGCCCCTACGAGCAGTACTTC.

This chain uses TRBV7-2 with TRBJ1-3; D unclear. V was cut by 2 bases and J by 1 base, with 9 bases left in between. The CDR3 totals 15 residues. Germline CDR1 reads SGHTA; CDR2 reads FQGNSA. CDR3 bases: TGTGCCAGCAGCTTATGGGGATCGTCTGGAAACACCATATATTTT. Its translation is CASSLWGSSGNTIYF.

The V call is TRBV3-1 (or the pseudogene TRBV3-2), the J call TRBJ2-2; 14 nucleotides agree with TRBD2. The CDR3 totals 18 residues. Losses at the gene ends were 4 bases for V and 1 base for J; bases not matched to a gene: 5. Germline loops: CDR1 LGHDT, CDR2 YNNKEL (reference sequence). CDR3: CASSPRTSGGQNTGELFF. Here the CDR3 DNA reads TGTGCCAGCAGCCCCAGGACTAGCGGGGGGCAGAACACCGGGGAGCTGTTTTTT.

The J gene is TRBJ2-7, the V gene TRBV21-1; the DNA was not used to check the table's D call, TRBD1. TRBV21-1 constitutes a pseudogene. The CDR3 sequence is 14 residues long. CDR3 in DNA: TGTGCCAGCACCCCGACAGGGGGAAAGTACGAGCAGTACTTC. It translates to CASTPTGGKYEQYF.

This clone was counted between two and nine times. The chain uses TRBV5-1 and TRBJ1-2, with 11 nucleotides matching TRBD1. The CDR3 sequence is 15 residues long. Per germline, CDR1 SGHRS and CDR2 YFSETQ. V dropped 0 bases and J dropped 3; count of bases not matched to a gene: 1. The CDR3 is CASSLEGQGDYGYTF. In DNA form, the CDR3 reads TGCGCCAGCAGCTTGGAGGGACAGGGGGACTATGGCTACACCTTC.

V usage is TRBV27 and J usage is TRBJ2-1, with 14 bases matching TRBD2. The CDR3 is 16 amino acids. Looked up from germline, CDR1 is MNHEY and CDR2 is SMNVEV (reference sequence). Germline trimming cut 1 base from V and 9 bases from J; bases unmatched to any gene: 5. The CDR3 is CASSLLGLAGAGEQFF. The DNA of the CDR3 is TGTGCCAGCAGTTTATTGGGACTAGCGGGAGCAGGTGAGCAGTTCTTC.

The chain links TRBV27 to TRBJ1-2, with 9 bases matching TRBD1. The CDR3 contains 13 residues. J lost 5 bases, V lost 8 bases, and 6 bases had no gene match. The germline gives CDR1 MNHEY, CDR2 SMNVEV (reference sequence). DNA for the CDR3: TGTGCCAGCGGGAACAGGGGGCTATATGGCTACACCTTC. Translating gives CASGNRGLYGYTF.

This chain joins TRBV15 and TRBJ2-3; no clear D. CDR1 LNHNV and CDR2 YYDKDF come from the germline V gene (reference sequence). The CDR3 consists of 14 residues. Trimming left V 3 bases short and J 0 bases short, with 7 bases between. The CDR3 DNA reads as TGTGCCACCAGCAGTGCTACTAGCACAGATACGCAGTATTTT. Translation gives CATSSATSTDTQYF.

The CDR3 loop reads CASSLERDPLPQETQYF. Written as DNA, the CDR3 is TGTGCCAGCAGCTTAGAAAGGGATCCTCTCCCCCAAGAGACCCAGTACTTC. The chain has TRBV7-8 and TRBJ2-5; D is ambiguous. Trimming shortened V by 1 base and J by 1 base, and 16 bases separated the two germline ends. The germline gives CDR1 SGHVS, CDR2 FQNEAQ. CDR3 size: 17 residues.

The CDR3 DNA sequence: TGTGCCAGCAGCTTGGAAATATCCCCCCTAGGGCAGTACTTC. Amino acids: CASSLEISPLGQYF. This rearrangement joins TRBV5-4 to TRBJ2-7; no definite D call. Trimming took 0 bases from V and 9 from J, leaving 16 bases between them. This CDR3 has 14 residues. CDR1 is SGHNT, CDR2 YYREEE, per germline (reference sequence).

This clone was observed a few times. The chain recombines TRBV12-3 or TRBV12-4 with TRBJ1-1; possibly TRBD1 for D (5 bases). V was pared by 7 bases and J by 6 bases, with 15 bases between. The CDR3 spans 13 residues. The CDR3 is CASILRDGAEAFF. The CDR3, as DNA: TGTGCCAGCATACTCAGGGATGGGGCTGAAGCTTTCTTT.

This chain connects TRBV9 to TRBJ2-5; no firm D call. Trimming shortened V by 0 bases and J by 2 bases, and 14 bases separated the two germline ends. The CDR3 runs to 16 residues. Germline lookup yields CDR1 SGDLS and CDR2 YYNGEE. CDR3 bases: TGTGCCAGCAGCGTAGTTGGTAGTCTCAGTCAAGAGACCCAGTACTTC. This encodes CASSVVGSLSQETQYF.

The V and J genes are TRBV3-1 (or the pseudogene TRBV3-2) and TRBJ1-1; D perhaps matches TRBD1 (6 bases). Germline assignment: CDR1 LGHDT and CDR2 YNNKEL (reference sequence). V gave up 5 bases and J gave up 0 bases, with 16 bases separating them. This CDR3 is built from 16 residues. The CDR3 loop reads CASSANHRALNTEAFF. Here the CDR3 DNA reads TGTGCCAGCAGCGCGAACCACAGGGCGTTGAACACTGAAGCTTTCTTT.

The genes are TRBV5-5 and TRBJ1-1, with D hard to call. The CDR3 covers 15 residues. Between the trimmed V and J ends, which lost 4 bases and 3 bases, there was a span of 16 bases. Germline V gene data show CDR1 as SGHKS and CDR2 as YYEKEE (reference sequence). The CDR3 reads CASSGGSRRDTEAFF. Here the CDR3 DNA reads TGTGCCAGCAGCGGAGGGTCTCGTAGGGACACTGAAGCTTTCTTT. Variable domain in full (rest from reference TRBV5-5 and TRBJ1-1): DAGVTQSPTHLIKTRGQQVTLRCSPISGHKSVSWYQQVLGQGPQFIFQYYEKEERGRGNFPDRFSARQFPNYSSELNVNALLLGDSALYLCASSGGSRRDTEAFFGQGTRLTVV.

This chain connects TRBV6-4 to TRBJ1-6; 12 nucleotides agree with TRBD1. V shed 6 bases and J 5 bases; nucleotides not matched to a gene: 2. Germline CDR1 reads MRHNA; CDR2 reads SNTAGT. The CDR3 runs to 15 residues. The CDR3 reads CASRRDRGHNSPLHF. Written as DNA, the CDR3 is TGTGCCAGCAGAAGGGACAGGGGGCATAATTCACCCCTCCACTTT.

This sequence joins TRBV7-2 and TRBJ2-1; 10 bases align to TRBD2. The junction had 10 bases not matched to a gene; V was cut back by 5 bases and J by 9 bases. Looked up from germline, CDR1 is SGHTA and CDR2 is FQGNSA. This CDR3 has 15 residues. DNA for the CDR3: TGTGCCAGCAGCCCGGCGGCTAGCGGGAGATCTGAGCAGTTCTTC. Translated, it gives CASSPAASGRSEQFF.

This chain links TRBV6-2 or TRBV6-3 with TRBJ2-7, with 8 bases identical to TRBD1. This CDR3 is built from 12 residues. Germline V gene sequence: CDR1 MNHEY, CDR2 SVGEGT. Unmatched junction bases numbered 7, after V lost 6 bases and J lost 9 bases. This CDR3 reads CASSQTGARQYF. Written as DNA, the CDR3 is TGTGCCAGCAGCCAGACAGGGGCGCGGCAGTACTTC.

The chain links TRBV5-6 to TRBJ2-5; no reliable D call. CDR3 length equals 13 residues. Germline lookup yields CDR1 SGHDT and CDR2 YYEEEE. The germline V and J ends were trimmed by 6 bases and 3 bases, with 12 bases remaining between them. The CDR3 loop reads CASTFGSKETQYF. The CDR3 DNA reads TGTGCCAGCACCTTCGGCTCTAAAGAGACCCAGTACTTC.

CDR3 DNA: TGCGCCAGCAGCATCAAGGGGGCGGGAGAGCAGTACTTC. Translated, it gives CASSIKGAGEQYF. V usage is TRBV4-3 and J usage is TRBJ2-7; D perhaps matches TRBD1 (7 bases). There are 13 residues in the CDR3. Trimming cost V 5 bases and J 7 bases, with 15 bases left between them. Germline V lookup: CDR1 LGHNA, CDR2 YSLEER.

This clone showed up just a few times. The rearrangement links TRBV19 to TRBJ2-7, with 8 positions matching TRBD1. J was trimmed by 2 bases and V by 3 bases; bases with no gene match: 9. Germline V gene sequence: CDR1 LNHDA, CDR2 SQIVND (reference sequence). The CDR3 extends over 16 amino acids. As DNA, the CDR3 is TGTGCCAGTAGTATTCGTCCTTGGGACAGGACCTACGAGCAGTACTTC. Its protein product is CASSIRPWDRTYEQYF.

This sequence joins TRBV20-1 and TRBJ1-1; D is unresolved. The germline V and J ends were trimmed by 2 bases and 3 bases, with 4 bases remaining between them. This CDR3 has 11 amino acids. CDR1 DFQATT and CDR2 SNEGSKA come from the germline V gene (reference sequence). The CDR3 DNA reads TGCAGTGCTAGACCAGACACTGAAGCTTTCTTT. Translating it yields CSARPDTEAFF.

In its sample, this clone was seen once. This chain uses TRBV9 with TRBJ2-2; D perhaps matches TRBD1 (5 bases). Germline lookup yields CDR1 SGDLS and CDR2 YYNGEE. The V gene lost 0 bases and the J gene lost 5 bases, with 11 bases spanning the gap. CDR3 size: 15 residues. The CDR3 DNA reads TGTGCCAGCAGCGTAGAGAGGCCAGGGACCGGGGAGCTGTTTTTT. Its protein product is CASSVERPGTGELFF.